These T cell receptor beta chains were read from a single sample in a study of blood T cell repertoires in COVID-19. Method: immunoSEQ multiplex PCR; TCRdb's copy keeps in-frame clones and lacks some. The sample contains 110,000 or so clones, about four fifths of which appear only once. The sequenced sample was peripheral blood. The source is a woman in her thirties or forties with acute or convalescent COVID-19. Each CDR3 is given with its conserved first and last residue. The D gene is left open where the match is weak. Clone size is shown for a subset of rows, as once, few, many or a class of expanded clone.

j_call | d_call | v_call | clone_size | cdr3_nt | cdr3_aa
TRBJ2-2 | . | TRBV7-8 | . | TGTGCCAGCAGCTTATCATTAGCCGGGGAGCTGTTTTTT | CASSLSLAGELFF
TRBJ2-2 | TRBD1 | TRBV6-4 | . | TGTGCCAGCAGCCCCGGACAGGGGAACACCGGGGAGCTGTTTTTT | CASSPGQGNTGELFF
TRBJ1-1 | TRBD1 | TRBV6-5 | . | TGTGCCAGCAGTTACGGACAGGGATTGGGAGGTGAAGCTTTCTTT | CASSYGQGLGGEAFF
TRBJ2-7 | TRBD1 | TRBV10-3 | . | TGTGCCATCAGCCCGGACAGGGACATGGGCGAGCAGTACTTC | CAISPDRDMGEQYF
TRBJ1-3 | . | TRBV30 | . | TGTGCCTGGGCGGGGGGCTCTGGAAACACCATATATTTT | CAWAGGSGNTIYF
TRBJ1-1 | . | TRBV10-2 | . | TGCGCCAGCAGTGTGACAGAGAACACTGAAGCTTTCTTT | CASSVTENTEAFF
TRBJ2-2 | . | TRBV5-5 | once | TGTGCCAGCAGCTTGCGTCTTTCTACCGGGGAGCTGTTTTTT | CASSLRLSTGELFF
TRBJ1-2 | TRBD1 | TRBV11-2 | . | TGTGCCAGCAGCTTACTCTCGACAGGGTCCTATGGCTACACCTTC | CASSLLSTGSYGYTF
TRBJ1-6 | . | TRBV5-4 | . | TGTGCCAGCAGCTCCGAAGGCAGGGAGGATTCACCCCTCCACTTT | CASSSEGREDSPLHF
TRBJ2-7 | . | TRBV14 | . | TGTGCCAGCAGCCAAGTCGGTCGGGGTAGGTCCTACGAGCAGTACTTC | CASSQVGRGRSYEQYF
TRBJ2-5 | . | TRBV9 | . | TGTGCCAGCAGCGTAGGGCCATTGGGGGCAGGAGAGACCCAGTACTTC | CASSVGPLGAGETQYF
TRBJ1-2 | . | TRBV9 | . | TGTGCCAGCAGCGGGGACAATCTGGGCTACACCTTC | CASSGDNLGYTF
TRBJ2-5 | TRBD2 | TRBV10-1 | . | TGCGCCAGCAGTGGACTAGCGGGGCTCCAAGAGACCCAGTACTTC | CASSGLAGLQETQYF
TRBJ1-4 | . | TRBV28 | . | TGTGCCAGCGGGTCAACAGGAGGGAATGAAAAACTGTTTTTT | CASGSTGGNEKLFF
TRBJ1-2 | . | TRBV7-2 | once | TGTGCCAGCAGCTCCCGTCCCCACCCCGAGTATGGCTACACCTTC | CASSSRPHPEYGYTF
TRBJ1-5 | . | TRBV5-4 | few | TGTGCCAGCAGACAGGGTCAGCCCCAGCATTTT | CASRQGQPQHF
TRBJ1-1 | . | TRBV10-3 | few | TGTGCCATGCAGACAGACATGAACACTGAAGCTTTCTTT | CAMQTDMNTEAFF
TRBJ2-3 | TRBD1 | TRBV3-1/TRBV3-2 | . | TGTGCCAGCAGCCAAGGAACAGGGGCCGATACGCAGTATTTT | CASSQGTGADTQYF
TRBJ2-7 | . | TRBV7-3 | . | TGTGCCAGCAGCTTGCGAGGCGGCGGGGAGCAGTACTTC | CASSLRGGGEQYF
TRBJ2-1 | TRBD2 | TRBV24-1 | . | TGTGCCACCAGTCAAACCCGCGCTAGCGGGGGGGCTGATGAGCAGTTCTTC | CATSQTRASGGADEQFF
TRBJ2-2 | . | TRBV5-1 | . | TGCGCCAGCAGCCCGGCGGTAGGGGAACTTACCGGGGAGCTGTTTTTT | CASSPAVGELTGELFF
TRBJ1-6 | . | TRBV7-2 | . | TGTGCCAGCAGCTCTAGTTACCGTGGGAATTCACCCCTCCACTTT | CASSSSYRGNSPLHF
TRBJ1-2 | . | TRBV13 | . | TGTGCCAGCAGCTTCAGGGTGGGATCTTCAGGGCGCTATGGCTACACCTTC | CASSFRVGSSGRYGYTF
TRBJ2-7 | . | TRBV6-6 | . | TGTGCCAGCAGTTCCTCACGAGGGGGTGGTAGCGAGCAGTACTTC | CASSSSRGGGSEQYF
TRBJ1-1 | . | TRBV29-1 | few | TGCAGCGTTTATTTGACTGAAGCTTTCTTT | CSVYLTEAFF
TRBJ2-2 | . | TRBV7-2 | . | TGTGCCAGCAGCTTAAGTGGGCGGGGCTGGAACACCGGGGAGCTGTTTTTT | CASSLSGRGWNTGELFF
TRBJ1-2 | TRBD1 | TRBV7-2 | . | TGTGCCAGCAGCCGGGACAGAGCTTATGGCTACACCTTC | CASSRDRAYGYTF
TRBJ1-4 | TRBD1 | TRBV29-1 | . | TGCAGCGTTGGAGGGACAGGCGCTAATGAAAAACTGTTTTTT | CSVGGTGANEKLFF
TRBJ1-6 | TRBD1 | TRBV5-5 | . | TGTGCCAGCAGCCCCGGGACAGGGTTCAATTCACCCCTCCACTTT | CASSPGTGFNSPLHF
TRBJ1-1 | . | TRBV13 | few | TGTGCCAGCAGCTCCTCCTCCCCCCCAAGGAGGAACACTGAAGCTTTCTTT | CASSSSSPPRRNTEAFF
TRBJ1-6 | TRBD1 | TRBV3-1/TRBV3-2 | . | TGTGCCAGCAGCCAAGAGGGGACAGCCAATTCACCCCTCCACTTT | CASSQEGTANSPLHF
TRBJ1-4 | . | TRBV3-1/TRBV3-2 | . | TGTGCCAGCAGCCAAGATTACTCTGTGGCAACTAATGAAAAACTGTTTTTT | CASSQDYSVATNEKLFF
TRBJ2-3 | . | TRBV30 | . | TGTGCCTGGAGTGTCCCTACCCTCACAGATACGCAGTATTTT | CAWSVPTLTDTQYF
TRBJ1-2 | . | TRBV14 | . | TGTGCCAGCAGCCAAGAGTTGCGCAACTCGGGTGGCTACACCTTC | CASSQELRNSGGYTF
TRBJ1-1 | TRBD1 | TRBV5-1 | once | TGCGCCAGCAGCATGACAGGGCAGAACACTGAAGCTTTCTTT | CASSMTGQNTEAFF
TRBJ1-2 | . | TRBV5-8 | . | TGTGCCAGCAGCTTGGACAGGGACTATGGCTACACCTTC | CASSLDRDYGYTF
TRBJ2-1 | . | TRBV3-1/TRBV3-2 | . | TGTGCCAGCAGCCAAATACAGGAACGTAGCTCCGGGAGTGAGCAGTTCTTC | CASSQIQERSSGSEQFF
TRBJ1-6 | TRBD1 | TRBV5-1 | . | TGCGCCAGCAGCCGGGACAGGAGAAATTCACCCCTCCACTTT | CASSRDRRNSPLHF
TRBJ2-1 | . | TRBV30 | . | TGTGCCTGGAGTCCGTCGGGGCGGGGGCACGACAATGAGCAGTTCTTC | CAWSPSGRGHDNEQFF
TRBJ2-7 | TRBD2 | TRBV15 | . | TGTGCCACCAGCGAGCGGGGGGGCGACGAGCAGTACTTC | CATSERGGDEQYF
TRBJ1-5 | . | TRBV6-5 | . | TGTGCCAGCAGAGGAGGTAGCTATAGCAATCAGCCCCAGCATTTT | CASRGGSYSNQPQHF
TRBJ1-1 | . | TRBV3-1/TRBV3-2 | . | TGTGCCAGCAGCCAGCGCACCGGCGGGTTGGTCGCTTTCTTT | CASSQRTGGLVAFF
TRBJ2-1 | TRBD2 | TRBV25-1 | . | TGTGCCAGCGCCCTAGCGGGGGGCAATGAGCAGTTCTTC | CASALAGGNEQFF
TRBJ1-5 | TRBD1 | TRBV9 | . | TGTGCCAGCAGCGTACAGGGGGCAGACAATCAGCCCCAGCATTTT | CASSVQGADNQPQHF
TRBJ2-6 | . | TRBV19 | . | TGTGCCAGTACCCCTAAAATGGGACACCTCTCTGGGGCCAACGTCCTGACTTTC | CASTPKMGHLSGANVLTF
TRBJ1-1 | . | TRBV7-2 | . | TGTGCCAGCAGCTCAAGTGTTACTACTGAAGCTTTCTTT | CASSSSVTTEAFF
TRBJ2-7 | . | TRBV7-3 | . | TGTGCCAGCACTGGGAGGTACGAGCAGTACTTC | CASTGRYEQYF
TRBJ1-3 | . | TRBV18 | . | TGTGCCAGCTCACCACCGCGGGGGTCAGGAAACACCATATATTTT | CASSPPRGSGNTIYF
TRBJ1-5 | TRBD1 | TRBV10-3 | . | TGTGCCATCGGGGAGACAGGGTTGCAGCCCCAGCATTTT | CAIGETGLQPQHF
TRBJ2-5 | . | TRBV10-3 | . | TGTGCCGCGGCCCGGGGGGCCCAAGAGACCCAGTACTTC | CAAARGAQETQYF
TRBJ1-1 | . | TRBV19 | . | TGTGCCAGTAGGGCTGGTCTGAACACTGAAGCTTTCTTT | CASRAGLNTEAFF
TRBJ1-1 | . | TRBV7-9 | once | TGTGCCAGCAGCTTAGCACAGGGCAAGACCACTGAAGCTTTCTTT | CASSLAQGKTTEAFF
TRBJ1-1 | . | TRBV29-1 | . | TGCAGCGTTGGGGTGGCAGGGAAGAACACTGAAGCTTTCTTT | CSVGVAGKNTEAFF
TRBJ1-3 | . | TRBV6-1 | . | TGTGCCAGCAGTGAAGGCAGGGGTGGAAACACCATATATTTT | CASSEGRGGNTIYF
TRBJ2-1 | . | TRBV28 | once | TGTGCCAGCAGGCCCCCTGAGGGGGGGGCTAGAAGTGAGCAGTTCTTC | CASRPPEGGARSEQFF